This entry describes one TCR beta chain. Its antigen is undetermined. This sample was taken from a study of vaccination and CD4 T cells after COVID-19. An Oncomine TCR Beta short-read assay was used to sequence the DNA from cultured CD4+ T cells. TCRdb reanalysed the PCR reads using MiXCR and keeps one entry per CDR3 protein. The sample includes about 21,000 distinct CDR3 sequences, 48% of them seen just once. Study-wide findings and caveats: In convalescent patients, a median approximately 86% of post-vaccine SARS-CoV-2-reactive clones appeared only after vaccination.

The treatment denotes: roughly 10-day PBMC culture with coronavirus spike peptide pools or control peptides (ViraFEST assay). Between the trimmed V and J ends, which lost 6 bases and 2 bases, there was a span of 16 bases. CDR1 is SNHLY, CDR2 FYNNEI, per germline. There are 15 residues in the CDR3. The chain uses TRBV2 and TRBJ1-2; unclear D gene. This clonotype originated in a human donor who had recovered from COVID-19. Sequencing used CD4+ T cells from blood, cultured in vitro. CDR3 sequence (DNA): TGTGCCAGCAGGGGATTATCCGACCCCAACTATGGCTACACCTTC. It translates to CASRGLSDPNYGYTF.